These T cell receptor beta chains were read from a single sample in a study of low-dose radiotherapy and immunotherapy resistance in tumors. TCRdb re-called the reads with MiXCR, one entry per CDR3 protein. This table has approximately 84,000 distinct CDR3 sequences, 15% to 20% appearing once. The material sequenced was PBMCs, taken before treatment. These receptors all stem from a male donor with prostate cancer. The CDR3 runs from the conserved cysteine through the conserved F or W.

length	V	CDR3
15	TRBV19	CASSIEGKTYNEQFF
13	TRBV2	CASSEEWTDTQYF
14	TRBV28	CASSSSPLNYGYTF
14	TRBV3-1	CASSQGSGIQPQHF
15	TRBV6-5	CASNQNGQGREKLFF
13	TRBV29-1	CSVADELVYEQYF
11	TRBV14	CASSQQGTQYF
17	TRBV7-6	CASSRSPSGGLYNEQFF
13	TRBV5-1	CASSPGVTGELFF
12	TRBV3-1	CASSQAGRFQYF
15	TRBV14	CASSENTGGRSGYTF
14	TRBV5-1	CASSNPGHLYEQYF
12	TRBV4-2	CASSRGTDTQYF
14	TRBV20-1	CSARPGAPNYGYTF
13	TRBV18	CASSPGAGETQYF
13	TRBV5-1	CASSSDSTDTQYF
17	TRBV10-3	CAIAPDRGLSLNQPQHF
14	TRBV5-1	CASSQTGARETQYF
14	TRBV19	CASSIGGWDTEAFF
14	TRBV2	CASSVIADAYEQYF
16	TRBV15	CATSRPSPEVTDTQYF
13	TRBV11-3	CASSRGGGTEAFF
14	TRBV7-2	CASSFARVTYEQYF
15	TRBV19	CASTPGPGQQETQYF
18	TRBV7-9	CASSPADLWGSSSYEQYF
14	TRBV7-9	CASAGGVDGVEQFF
15	TRBV4-1	CASSQHPSGANVLTF
12	TRBV1	CTSSQDNPRGTF
14	TRBV5-1	CASSGAGSTDTQYF
13	TRBV6-2/TRBV6-3	CASRRQMNEKLFF
14	TRBV7-2	CASSLEGRSGELFF
12	TRBV12-3/TRBV12-4	CASSHGGNIQYF
15	TRBV6-5	CASSYASGGAYEQYF
15	TRBV7-2	CASSSRGGAVTEQFF
16	TRBV6-2/TRBV6-3	CASSYPTPGGYQPQHF
15	TRBV7-9	CASSRLGAVQETQYF
15	TRBV6-5	CASSPSWTGGREQYF
15	TRBV4-1	CASSPRLNSGNTIYF
14	TRBV10-3	CAISEDRERSPLHF
14	TRBV3-1	CASSQRSENEKLFF
17	TRBV27	CASSFLDRDTSTDTQYF